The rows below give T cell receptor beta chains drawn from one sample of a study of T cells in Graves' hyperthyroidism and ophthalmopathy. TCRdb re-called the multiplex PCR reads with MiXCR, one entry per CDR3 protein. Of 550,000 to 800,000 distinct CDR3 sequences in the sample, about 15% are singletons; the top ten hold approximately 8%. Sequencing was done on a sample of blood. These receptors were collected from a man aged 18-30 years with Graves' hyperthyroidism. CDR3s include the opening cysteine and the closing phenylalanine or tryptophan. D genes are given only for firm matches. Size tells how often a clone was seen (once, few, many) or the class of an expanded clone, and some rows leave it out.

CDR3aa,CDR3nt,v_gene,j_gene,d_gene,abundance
CSAMDRGRGYEQYF,TGCAGTGCAATGGACAGGGGGCGCGGCTACGAGCAGTACTTC,TRBV20-1,TRBJ2-7,TRBD1,NA
CASSVGTSGSETQYF,TGTGCCAGCAGCGTGGGAACTAGCGGGAGTGAGACCCAGTACTTC,TRBV7-3,TRBJ2-5,TRBD2,many
CASSLEGGGHVLTF,TGTGCCAGCAGCTTAGAGGGGGGCGGCCACGTCCTGACTTTC,TRBV7-3,TRBJ2-6,NA,few
CASSDRAPLSGANVLTF,TGTGCCAGCTCAGACAGGGCGCCGCTCTCTGGGGCCAACGTCCTGACTTTC,TRBV18,TRBJ2-6,TRBD1,few
CASSLKGSLNTEAFF,TGTGCCAGCAGCTTGAAAGGCAGCTTGAACACTGAAGCTTTCTTT,TRBV5-4,TRBJ1-1,NA,NA
CASSPPASGMGDTQYF,TGTGCCAGCAGCCCGCCAGCTAGCGGGATGGGAGATACGCAGTATTTT,TRBV6-2/TRBV6-3,TRBJ2-3,TRBD2,many
CASSDSGMNTGELFF,TGTGCCAGCAGTGACAGCGGGATGAACACCGGGGAGCTGTTTTTT,TRBV2,TRBJ2-2,TRBD2,few
CASISRPASNQPQHF,TGTGCCAGCATCTCCAGACCCGCTAGCAATCAGCCCCAGCATTTT,TRBV6-1,TRBJ1-5,NA,many
CASSQGGGTSGNISYNEQFF,TGTGCCAGCAGCCAAGGTGGGGGGACTAGCGGTAATATCTCCTACAATGAGCAGTTCTTC,TRBV3-2,TRBJ2-1,NA,NA
CASSKGPGGGTDTQYF,TGTGCCAGCAGCAAGGGACCCGGTGGTGGCACAGATACGCAGTATTTT,TRBV7-3,TRBJ2-3,NA,NA
CASSNRQGTEQFF,TGCGCCAGCAGCAATCGACAGGGCACTGAGCAGTTCTTC,TRBV5-1,TRBJ2-1,TRBD1,NA
CATSDPTRPTEAFF,TGTGCCACCAGTGACCCGACACGGCCCACTGAAGCTTTCTTT,TRBV24-1,TRBJ1-1,NA,many
CASSYGSHSYEQYF,TGTGCCAGCAGCTACGGGTCACACTCCTACGAGCAGTACTTC,TRBV7-6,TRBJ2-7,NA,NA
CASSQSQGHTQYF,TGTGCCAGCAGCCAATCGCAGGGACATACGCAGTATTTT,TRBV11-1,TRBJ2-3,NA,few
CASRSENYGYTF,TGCGCCAGCAGAAGTGAGAACTATGGCTACACCTTC,TRBV5-1,TRBJ1-2,NA,few
CASSLGGQGALGAFF,TGTGCCAGCAGTTTAGGCGGACAGGGGGCGTTAGGAGCTTTCTTT,TRBV28,TRBJ1-1,TRBD1,many
CASSLLQGAYEQYF,TGTGCCAGCAGTTTATTGCAGGGGGCCTACGAGCAGTACTTC,TRBV28,TRBJ2-7,TRBD1,many
CASSSPQGPNTEAFF,TGTGCCAGCAGTTCCCCACAGGGCCCTAACACTGAAGCTTTCTTT,TRBV28,TRBJ1-1,NA,many
CASSTGSGENTIYF,TGTGCCAGTAGTACCGGGAGTGGTGAGAACACCATATATTTT,TRBV19,TRBJ1-3,NA,NA
CSAFSRGQFNEQYF,TGCAGTGCCTTCTCGAGGGGACAGTTCAACGAGCAGTACTTC,TRBV20-1,TRBJ2-7,TRBD1,NA
CASSPRTGTTNNEQFF,TGTGCCAGCAGTCCCCGTACCGGGACCACGAATAATGAGCAGTTCTTC,TRBV28,TRBJ2-1,NA,many
CASSLVESSYEQYF,TGTGCCAGCAGCTTAGTGGAGTCCTCCTACGAGCAGTACTTC,TRBV7-9,TRBJ2-7,NA,NA
CAISEAALGTEAFF,TGTGCCATCAGTGAGGCGGCGCTCGGCACTGAAGCTTTCTTT,TRBV10-3,TRBJ1-1,NA,few
CASSPPGALAAPRGELFF,TGTGCCAGCAGCCCCCCGGGGGCACTAGCGGCGCCCCGCGGGGAGCTGTTTTTT,TRBV7-2,TRBJ2-2,TRBD2,once
CASTRGNGETQYF,TGTGCCAGCACTAGGGGCAATGGAGAGACCCAGTACTTC,TRBV6-2/TRBV6-3,TRBJ2-5,NA,NA
CSASRVADTQYF,TGCAGTGCTAGCAGGGTCGCAGATACGCAGTATTTT,TRBV20-1,TRBJ2-3,NA,many
CASSLMTGASYEQYF,TGTGCCAGCAGTTTAATGACAGGGGCGTCCTACGAGCAGTACTTC,TRBV6-1,TRBJ2-7,TRBD1,many
CASSEGGFGNTIYF,TGTGCCAGCAGTGAAGGTGGCTTTGGAAACACCATATATTTT,TRBV2,TRBJ1-3,NA,many
CASSHYPGQGNKPQHF,TGTGCCAGCAGTCATTACCCGGGACAGGGCAATAAGCCCCAGCATTTT,TRBV28,TRBJ1-5,TRBD1,NA
CASRALYSNQPQHF,TGTGCCAGCAGGGCGTTATATAGCAATCAGCCCCAGCATTTT,TRBV6-1,TRBJ1-5,NA,NA
CASSSLGDQPQHF,TGTGCCAGCAGTTCCCTTGGGGATCAGCCCCAGCATTTT,TRBV28,TRBJ1-5,NA,many
CASTLDPGDTQYF,TGTGCCAGCACACTGGACCCTGGAGATACGCAGTATTTT,TRBV11-2,TRBJ2-3,NA,NA
CASSQGLAPTIVHEQFF,TGTGCCAGCAGTCAAGGACTAGCCCCTACAATTGTCCATGAGCAGTTCTTC,TRBV6-1,TRBJ2-1,TRBD2,NA
CASSPRFGATLEQFF,TGTGCCAGCAGCCCCCGGTTCGGGGCTACTCTTGAGCAGTTCTTC,TRBV11-2,TRBJ2-1,NA,many
CSAKAMTSGSNYEQFF,TGCAGTGCTAAAGCCATGACTAGCGGGAGTAACTATGAGCAGTTCTTC,TRBV20-1,TRBJ2-1,TRBD2,few
CASVAGGASYEQYF,TGTGCCAGCGTTGCAGGGGGCGCCTCCTACGAGCAGTACTTC,TRBV7-9,TRBJ2-7,TRBD1,few
CATSDPGQGGDTQYF,TGTGCCACCAGTGACCCGGGCCAGGGTGGAGATACGCAGTATTTT,TRBV24-1,TRBJ2-3,NA,few
CASRKGVGTAEETQYF,TGTGCCAGCAGAAAAGGCGTCGGGACAGCTGAAGAGACCCAGTACTTC,TRBV11-2,TRBJ2-5,TRBD1,NA
CASKNPNGEQFF,TGTGCCAGCAAGAACCCCAACGGTGAGCAGTTCTTC,TRBV6-2/TRBV6-3,TRBJ2-1,NA,NA
CASSPLGRGQETQYF,TGTGCCAGCAGTCCCTTGGGCAGGGGGCAAGAGACCCAGTACTTC,TRBV25-1,TRBJ2-5,TRBD1,many
CASSRVGRGASRENIQYF,TGTGCCAGCAGCCGAGTCGGACGGGGGGCGAGTAGAGAAAACATTCAGTACTTC,TRBV7-2,TRBJ2-4,NA,once
CASSSAWGSSYNEQFF,TGTGCCAGCAGCTCCGCATGGGGGAGCTCCTACAATGAGCAGTTCTTC,TRBV7-2,TRBJ2-1,NA,NA